The 32 T cell receptor beta chains reported below all come from one sample, sequenced in a study of Ad26.COV2.S vaccination and SARS-CoV-2 variants. Treatment described: about 20 received Ad26.COV2.S at low or high dose, single or two shots; 5 received placebo; per-sample allocation not given. It was on day 63 after the first vaccine or placebo injection that samples were taken. Generated by immunoSEQ multiplex PCR, the TCRdb table keeps only in-frame clones and is missing some. Counted here are some 300,000 clones, about 82% occurring once; the ten biggest clones make up 2% to 2.5%. The starting material was peripheral blood, obtained in a trial of Ad26.COV2.S vaccine versus placebo. The receptors were gathered from a person aged 18-60 years who received the Ad26.COV2.S COVID-19 vaccine or a placebo.

The chain joins TRBV19 to TRBJ1-1; possible D gene TRBD1, 5 bases. Trimming removed 5 bases at V and 0 bases at J, with 7 bases between. This CDR3 contains 13 residues. Germline V gene lookup returns CDR1 LNHDA and CDR2 SQIVND (reference sequence). CDR3 region: CASSVGVNTEAFF. The CDR3 DNA sequence: TGTGCCAGTAGTGTAGGGGTGAACACTGAAGCTTTCTTT.

V and J are TRBV27 and TRBJ1-1, with TRBD1 matching over 8 bases. This CDR3 is 19 amino acids long. V dropped 2 bases and J dropped 1; count of bases not matched to a gene: 15. Germline V gene sequence: CDR1 MNHEY, CDR2 SMNVEV (reference sequence). The CDR3: CASSLRVGAGGGGNTEAFF. CDR3 coding DNA: TGTGCCAGCAGTTTAAGGGTCGGGGCAGGGGGCGGTGGGAACACTGAAGCTTTCTTT.

The rearrangement uses TRBV6-5 and TRBJ2-7; D remains unclear. CDR1 and CDR2 from the germline V gene are MNHEY and SVGAGI. The CDR3 is made up of 12 amino acids. Trimming removed 6 bases at V and 3 bases at J, with 9 bases between. The CDR3 reads CASRKGIYEQYF. CDR3 coding DNA: TGTGCCAGCAGGAAGGGAATCTACGAGCAGTACTTC.

The chain is built from TRBV28 and TRBJ2-7; D is possibly TRBD1 (6 bases). The ends were cut back, 7 bases at V and 5 bases at J, with 21 bases in the middle. The germline gives CDR1 MDHEN, CDR2 SYDVKM. CDR3 length: 15 residues. The CDR3 DNA reads TGTGCCAGCACCCCAAACCCCAGGGGATCCCACGAGCAGTACTTC. It is translated as CASTPNPRGSHEQYF.

The rearrangement joins TRBV27 to TRBJ2-4, with TRBD2 as a possible D gene (5 bases). V was clipped by 3 bases and J by 0 bases, with 21 bases between them. This CDR3 region has 19 residues. Per germline, CDR1 MNHEY and CDR2 SMNVEV (reference sequence). The CDR3 reads CASSLLGRKSYVAKNIQYF. For the CDR3, the DNA is TGTGCCAGCAGTTTGCTGGGGAGAAAATCGTACGTAGCCAAAAACATTCAGTACTTC.

This CDR3 is CASSLFPGGGYEQYF. The CDR3 nucleotides read TGCGCCAGCAGCTTGTTCCCGGGGGGCGGCTACGAGCAGTACTTC. The chain carries TRBV5-1 and TRBJ2-7; possible D gene TRBD2, 7 bases. CDR1 and CDR2 (germline): SGHRS, YFSETQ. The CDR3 runs 15 residues. Trimming shortened V by 1 base and J by 3 bases, and 14 bases separated the two germline ends.

V usage is TRBV19 and J usage is TRBJ2-1, with D perhaps matching TRBD2 (6 bases). CDR1 and CDR2 (germline): LNHDA, SQIVND (reference sequence). The CDR3 is 12 residues long. V dropped 10 bases and J dropped 12 bases, with 19 bases sitting between them. The CDR3 DNA reads TGTGCCACGGGGGTTACAGGTCTTGGGCAGTTCTTC. Translation: CATGVTGLGQFF.

This rearrangement joins TRBV5-1 to TRBJ2-5; 10 nucleotides align to TRBD1. The V gene end was trimmed by 5 bases and the J gene end by 4 bases; junction bases not matched to a gene: 5. Germline lookup yields CDR1 SGHRS and CDR2 YFSETQ. The CDR3 is 14 amino acids. The CDR3 coding sequence is TGCGCCAGCAGATTTGGGACAGGGGTAGAGACCCAGTACTTC. Protein sequence: CASRFGTGVETQYF. The complete variable domain, with remaining parts taken from reference TRBV5-1 and TRBJ2-5, reads KAGVTQTPRYLIKTRGQQVTLSCSPISGHRSVSWYQQTPGQGLQFLFEYFSETQRNKGNFPGRFSGRQFSNSRSEMNVSTLELGDSALYLCASRFGTGVETQYFGPGTRLLVL.

J is TRBJ1-4 and V is TRBV18; tentatively, D is TRBD1 (5 bases). The CDR3 has 14 amino acids. The germline V gene encodes CDR1 KGHSH and CDR2 LQKENI. Trimming stripped 3 bases from V and 5 bases from J, with 10 bases between. The CDR3 region has the DNA TGTGCCAGCTCACCGTCTGCAGGGAATGAAAAACTGTTTTTT. Translated, it gives CASSPSAGNEKLFF.

CDR3: CASSQDPLDTQYF. The CDR3 DNA sequence: TGTGCCAGCAGCCAAGATCCCTTGGATACGCAGTATTTT. The chain has TRBV3-1 (or the pseudogene TRBV3-2) and TRBJ2-3, with unresolved D. V gave up 0 bases and J gave up 6 bases, with 7 bases separating them. The CDR3 is 13 amino acids. Germline loops: CDR1 LGHDT, CDR2 YNNKEL (reference sequence).

This chain connects TRBV7-3 to TRBJ2-2, with D unclear. Germline V gene data show CDR1 as SGHTA and CDR2 as FQGTGA. Trimming pared 2 bases from V and 7 bases from J, leaving 14 bases between. This CDR3 contains 15 residues. Written as DNA, the CDR3 is TGTGCCAGCAGCTTAGACCCATGGACGAGCGGGGAGCTGTTTTTT. This codes for CASSLDPWTSGELFF.

The rearrangement joins TRBV7-8 to TRBJ1-4; tentative D call: TRBD1 (6 bases). This CDR3 is built from 16 residues. Looked up from germline, CDR1 is SGHVS and CDR2 is FQNEAQ. Trimming removed 5 bases at V and 2 bases at J, with 15 bases between. The CDR3 here is CASSTGSGATNEKLFF. In nucleotides, the CDR3 is TGTGCCAGCAGCACAGGGTCCGGGGCTACTAATGAAAAACTGTTTTTT.

The rearrangement joins TRBV5-6 to TRBJ1-1; 9 bases are a match to TRBD1. CDR1 SGHDT and CDR2 YYEEEE come from the germline V gene. V lost 2 bases, J lost 9 bases, and 8 bases stayed unmatched. The CDR3 runs to 14 residues. CDR3 in amino acids: CASSLWDRVAKAFF. The CDR3 DNA is TGTGCCAGCAGCTTATGGGACAGGGTAGCAAAAGCTTTCTTT.

The chain is built from TRBV6-1 and TRBJ2-1, with D hard to call. The ends were cut back, 1 base at V and 1 base at J, with 5 bases in the middle. Germline V gene sequence: CDR1 MNHNS, CDR2 SASEGT. The CDR3 loop spans 14 amino acids. For the CDR3, the DNA is TGTGCCAGCAGTGAAGACACTTCCTACAATGAGCAGTTCTTC. Amino acids: CASSEDTSYNEQFF.

V and J are TRBV15 and TRBJ1-2; no reliable D call. This CDR3 region has 13 residues. The V and J ends lost 1 base and 5 bases respectively, with 8 bases between them. The germline gives CDR1 LNHNV, CDR2 YYDKDF (reference sequence). The CDR3 spells CATSRVQRYGYTF. DNA of the CDR3: TGTGCCACCAGCAGAGTACAGAGATATGGCTACACCTTC. The full variable domain, with the rest looked up from reference TRBV15 and TRBJ1-2, is DAMVIQNPRYQVTQFGKPVTLSCSQTLNHNVMYWYQQKSSQAPKLLFHYYDKDFNNEADTPDNFQSRRPNTSFCFLDIRSPGLGDTAMYLCATSRVQRYGYTFGSGTRLTVV.

The chain uses TRBV10-3 and TRBJ2-7, with 12 nucleotides matching TRBD2. The CDR3 contains 15 residues. V lost 4 bases and J lost 5; bases outside the gene matches: 6. Germline CDR1 ENHRY, CDR2 SYGVKD. Here the CDR3 reads CAISGTSGGSDEQYF. The CDR3 bases are TGTGCCATCAGTGGAACTAGCGGGGGGAGCGACGAGCAGTACTTC.

CDR3 region: CASSQPPLRPGQGKRTGELFF. As DNA, the CDR3 is TGCGCCAGCAGCCAACCTCCCCTTAGACCGGGACAGGGAAAAAGAACCGGGGAGCTGTTTTTT. V and J are TRBV4-1 and TRBJ2-2; TRBD1 agrees at 9 bases. The CDR3 extends over 21 amino acids. V was pared by 2 bases and J by 5 bases, with 21 bases of the junction left unmatched. Germline values: CDR1 MGHRA, CDR2 YSYEKL.

This chain connects TRBV2 to TRBJ1-2, with D unresolved. V lost 4 bases to trimming and J lost 7 bases, with 16 bases between them. Looked up from germline, CDR1 is SNHLY and CDR2 is FYNNEI. The CDR3 has 14 residues. The CDR3 reads CASSGPRTGVGYTF. The CDR3 DNA follows: TGTGCCAGCAGTGGCCCCCGGACGGGCGTTGGCTACACCTTC.

Notes on this clone: An end of the junction differs from the germline gene, which may be a read error. The chain couples TRBV19 to TRBJ1-3, with a weak D call TRBD1 (6 bases). Germline CDR1 is LNHDA and CDR2 is SQIVND (reference sequence). The CDR3 loop spans 13 amino acids. In DNA form, the CDR3 reads TGTGCCAGTAGTATCGGACAGTCCTCTACCCCCGATTTT. Translation gives CASSIGQSSTPDF.

The genes are TRBV15 and TRBJ1-1; D not resolved. The CDR3 is made up of 12 amino acids. Germline values: CDR1 LNHNV, CDR2 YYDKDF (reference sequence). V dropped 9 bases and J dropped 4 bases, with 12 bases sitting between them. The CDR3 loop is CATAGGSTEAFF. The CDR3 DNA reads TGTGCCACAGCCGGTGGGAGCACTGAAGCTTTCTTT.

The V and J genes are TRBV12-5 and TRBJ1-1; D might be TRBD1 (5 bases). V lost 5 bases and J lost 4, with 14 bases in between. This CDR3 is built from 14 residues. CDR1 and CDR2 from the germline V gene are LGHNT and FRNRAP. CDR3 loop: CASGPEGLFTEAFF. CDR3 DNA: TGTGCTAGTGGTCCTGAGGGGTTGTTCACTGAAGCTTTCTTT.

The CDR3 protein is CASSRGTSRTTDTQYF. The CDR3 DNA sequence: TGTGCCAGCAGTAGAGGGACTAGCAGAACCACAGATACGCAGTATTTT. J is TRBJ2-3 and V is TRBV2, with 9 positions matching TRBD2. Germline lookup yields CDR1 SNHLY and CDR2 FYNNEI. J was trimmed by 2 bases and V by 5 bases; bases with no gene match: 8. The CDR3 has 16 residues.

This sequence joins TRBV6-5 and TRBJ2-2, with D unresolved. Germline V gives CDR1 MNHEY, CDR2 SVGAGI. The CDR3 is made up of 15 amino acids. Trimming cost V 5 bases and J 0 bases, with 10 bases left between them. CDR3 in DNA: TGTGCCAGCAGTAGGTCATTTTCGAACACCGGGGAGCTGTTTTTT. It yields the protein CASSRSFSNTGELFF.

This clone came up a few times. This chain connects TRBV5-1 to TRBJ1-3; D is unresolved. Trimming cost V 4 bases and J 4 bases, with 18 bases left between them. The germline CDR1 and CDR2 sequences are SGHRS and YFSETQ. The CDR3 consists of 16 residues. Here the CDR3 DNA reads TGCGCCAGCAGCCCCAGTATAGTAGCGGCGGGAAACACCATATATTTT. It codes for CASSPSIVAAGNTIYF.

The V and J genes are TRBV6-2 or TRBV6-3 and TRBJ1-1; D remains ambiguous. The V gene lost 5 bases and the J gene lost 7 bases, with 8 bases spanning the gap. Germline values: CDR1 MNHEY, CDR2 SVGEGT. The CDR3 is made up of 11 amino acids. The DNA for the CDR3 is TGTGCCAGCAGTCGGGTTAATGAAGCTTTCTTT. This translates into CASSRVNEAFF.

The genes are TRBV5-5 and TRBJ1-5, with 11 bases matching TRBD1. This CDR3 has 17 residues. V trimming: 4 bases; J trimming: 7 bases; junction bases outside the gene matches: 13. Germline V gives CDR1 SGHKS, CDR2 YYEKEE (reference sequence). The CDR3 bases are TGTGCCAGCAGCCCCGGACAGGGGGCAAGTACTTGGCAGCCCCAGCATTTT. Translation gives CASSPGQGASTWQPQHF.

The chain links TRBV5-1 to TRBJ2-1; the match to TRBD1 covers 7 bases. Germline assignment: CDR1 SGHRS and CDR2 YFSETQ. The J segment lost 3 bases and the V segment lost 7 bases, leaving 7 bases of the junction unmatched. The length of the CDR3 is 14 residues. CDR3 sequence reads: CASGTGTDYNEQFF. Written as DNA, the CDR3 is TGCGCCAGCGGTACCGGGACAGACTACAATGAGCAGTTCTTC.

This clone appeared once. The chain carries TRBV11-3 and TRBJ2-4; 9 nucleotides line up with TRBD2. The length of the CDR3 is 16 residues. V was clipped by 2 bases and J by 6 bases; unmatched bases: 8. CDR1 is SGHNT and CDR2 is YENEEA in the germline V gene. The CDR3 loop is CASSLFRGLASNIQYF. The CDR3 bases are TGTGCCAGCAGCTTATTTAGGGGACTAGCTTCAAACATTCAGTACTTC.

On this clone: The junction and the germline gene differ at one end; a read error may be behind it. The rearrangement links TRBV27 to TRBJ1-2; 9 nucleotides match TRBD1. Germline V gene lookup returns CDR1 MNHEY and CDR2 SMNVEV (reference sequence). The CDR3 has 12 residues. CDR3 DNA: TGTGCCAGCAGTCAACCAAAGACAGGGGGGCATTTC. This translates into CASSQPKTGGHF.

The rearrangement uses TRBV7-2 and TRBJ1-2; D is ambiguous. Germline V gene data show CDR1 as SGHTA and CDR2 as FQGNSA. The CDR3 covers 15 residues. V was cut by 1 base and J by 2 bases, with 11 bases left in between. The chain's CDR3 is CASSLGSRENYGYTF. In nucleotides, the CDR3 is TGTGCCAGCAGCTTAGGGTCACGGGAGAACTATGGCTACACCTTC.

The rearrangement joins TRBV7-3 to TRBJ2-5, with D perhaps matching TRBD2 (5 bases). CDR3 length: 14 amino acids. The V and J ends lost 5 bases and 1 base respectively, with 11 bases between them. Germline CDR1 is SGHTA and CDR2 is FQGTGA. DNA for the CDR3: TGTGCCAGCAGCCAGACGGGGATCCAAGAGACCCAGTACTTC. Amino acid sequence: CASSQTGIQETQYF.

The genes are TRBV5-4 and TRBJ2-7; 8 bases match TRBD1. The CDR3 extends over 15 amino acids. V trimming: 4 bases; J trimming: 4 bases; junction bases outside the gene matches: 10. Germline lookup yields CDR1 SGHNT and CDR2 YYREEE (reference sequence). The CDR3 DNA sequence: TGTGCCAGCAGCACGGCCCAGGGGGCGCGGTACGAGCAGTACTTC. This sequence encodes CASSTAQGARYEQYF.